A selection of T cell receptor beta chains follows, all from one sample in a study of blood T cell repertoires in COVID-19. Sequencing was performed with immunoSEQ multiplex PCR; in TCRdb, only in-frame clones are kept and a portion is missing. The sample consists of under 55,000 clones, approximately 78% of them appearing once. Sequenced input: PBMCs or T cells enriched from blood (not recorded which). These receptors all stem from a woman between 50 and 59 years old with acute COVID-19. Each CDR3 is given with its conserved first and last residue. The D gene is left open where the match is weak. Size is stated for part of the rows, as once, few or many counts, or as a class when the clone is expanded.

V,D,size,J,CDR3,DNA
TRBV7-9,TRBD1,.,TRBJ2-1,CASSPYRGTYNEQFF,TGTGCCAGCAGCCCATACAGGGGGACCTACAATGAGCAGTTCTTC
TRBV5-1,.,.,TRBJ2-7,CASREVSGEQYF,TGCGCCAGCAGGGAGGTCTCGGGCGAGCAGTACTTC
TRBV9,TRBD2,.,TRBJ2-1,CASSPPLISGGDKKQFF,TGTGCCAGCAGCCCCCCCCTTATAAGCGGGGGGGATAAGAAGCAGTTCTTC
TRBV9,TRBD2,.,TRBJ2-3,CASTPGGGSSTDTQYF,TGTGCCAGCACCCCCGGCGGGGGGTCTAGCACAGATACGCAGTATTTT
TRBV18,.,.,TRBJ1-2,CASSPPGNYGYTF,TGTGCCAGCTCGCCCCCCGGGAACTATGGCTACACCTTC
TRBV3-1/TRBV3-2,.,.,TRBJ1-1,CASSLYGNTEAFF,TGTGCCAGCAGCCTCTATGGGAACACTGAAGCTTTCTTT
TRBV20-1,.,.,TRBJ2-5,CSVLGETQYF,TGCAGTGTCTTGGGCGAGACCCAGTACTTC
TRBV24-1,.,.,TRBJ1-4,CATSGGGTNEKLFF,TGTGCCACCAGTGGAGGGGGAACTAATGAAAAACTGTTTTTT
TRBV12-3/TRBV12-4,TRBD1,.,TRBJ1-2,CASSIQGNYGYTF,TGTGCCAGCAGCATACAGGGGAACTATGGCTACACCTTC
TRBV6-1,.,.,TRBJ2-5,CASEGATAETQYF,TGTGCCAGCGAAGGGGCCACGGCGGAGACCCAGTACTTC
TRBV19,.,.,TRBJ1-5,CASSMTGGQPQHF,TGTGCCAGTAGTATGACAGGCGGTCAGCCCCAGCATTTT
TRBV28,.,.,TRBJ2-7,CASSFPHGGRDYEQYF,TGTGCCAGCAGTTTTCCCCACGGGGGAAGGGACTACGAGCAGTACTTC
TRBV28,.,.,TRBJ1-6,CASSLSGVYNSPLHF,TGTGCCAGCAGTTTATCAGGGGTCTACAATTCACCCCTCCACTTT
TRBV4-2,.,.,TRBJ1-6,CASSLGQYNSPLHF,TGTGCCAGCAGCCTCGGACAGTATAATTCACCCCTCCACTTT
TRBV28,TRBD2,.,TRBJ2-3,CASSSLAGGFKGDTQYF,TGTGCCAGCAGTTCCCTAGCGGGGGGATTCAAGGGAGATACGCAGTATTTT
TRBV12-3/TRBV12-4,.,.,TRBJ2-3,CASSTAADTQYF,TGTGCCAGCAGTACAGCGGCAGATACGCAGTATTTT
TRBV11-2,TRBD1,.,TRBJ1-3,CASSLWPGGNGNTIYF,TGTGCCAGCAGCTTATGGCCAGGGGGCAATGGAAACACCATATATTTT
TRBV7-2,.,.,TRBJ2-7,CASSLTNSYEQYF,TGTGCCAGCAGTTTGACAAACTCCTACGAGCAGTACTTC
TRBV6-5,TRBD1,.,TRBJ2-5,CASSPRTGYGETQYF,TGTGCCAGCAGCCCCCGGACAGGGTATGGGGAGACCCAGTACTTC
TRBV11-2,TRBD2,.,TRBJ2-7,CASSLDGIAGKEQYF,TGTGCCAGCAGCTTAGATGGAATAGCGGGGAAGGAGCAGTACTTC
TRBV30,TRBD1,.,TRBJ1-1,CAWDREAEAFF,TGTGCCTGGGACAGGGAAGCTGAAGCTTTCTTT
TRBV12-3/TRBV12-4,.,few,TRBJ1-5,CASSLREQPQHF,TGTGCCAGCAGTTTACGCGAGCAGCCCCAGCATTTT
TRBV29-1,.,.,TRBJ2-7,CSVGGQRAYEQYF,TGCAGCGTTGGCGGACAGCGCGCCTACGAGCAGTACTTC
TRBV19,TRBD1,.,TRBJ2-1,CASRTTGSYNEQFF,TGTGCCAGTAGAACGACAGGGTCCTACAATGAGCAGTTCTTC
TRBV2,TRBD1,.,TRBJ2-3,CASRPGQGAADTQYF,TGTGCCAGCAGGCCAGGACAGGGGGCGGCGGATACGCAGTATTTT
TRBV6-5,.,.,TRBJ1-5,CASSDRSNQPQHF,TGTGCCAGTTCTGACAGGAGCAATCAGCCCCAGCATTTT
TRBV6-6,.,.,TRBJ1-1,CASRTPGTQNTEAFF,TGTGCCAGCAGAACCCCCGGGACACAAAACACTGAAGCTTTCTTT
TRBV5-1,TRBD1,.,TRBJ1-1,CASSYGQGGRLNTEAFF,TGCGCCAGCAGCTACGGACAGGGGGGGAGATTGAACACTGAAGCTTTCTTT
TRBV18,.,.,TRBJ2-5,CASSRRGGQETQYF,TGTGCCAGCTCACGACGCGGCGGGCAAGAGACCCAGTACTTC
TRBV5-4,.,.,TRBJ2-1,CASSLAAVLQGNEQFF,TGTGCCAGCAGCTTGGCCGCGGTTCTCCAGGGTAATGAGCAGTTCTTC
TRBV6-4,.,.,TRBJ1-1,CASSFTAENTEAFF,TGTGCCAGCAGTTTCACAGCAGAGAACACTGAAGCTTTCTTT
TRBV12-3/TRBV12-4,.,.,TRBJ1-4,CASDSGTNEKLFF,TGTGCCAGCGATTCAGGGACTAATGAAAAACTGTTTTTT
TRBV30,TRBD1,once,TRBJ1-5,CAWSARQGPQHF,TGTGCCTGGAGTGCAAGACAGGGGCCCCAGCATTTT
TRBV5-6,.,.,TRBJ1-2,CASSSGLTGYTF,TGTGCCAGCAGCTCAGGGTTGACGGGCTACACCTTC
TRBV3-1/TRBV3-2,TRBD2,.,TRBJ2-7,CASSHSGGGLAAIYEQYF,TGTGCCAGCAGCCATTCGGGGGGTGGACTAGCGGCGATATACGAGCAGTACTTC
TRBV3-1/TRBV3-2,.,.,TRBJ2-7,CASSQGFTRAYEQYF,TGTGCCAGCAGCCAAGGATTTACTCGGGCCTACGAGCAGTACTTC
TRBV2,TRBD1,.,TRBJ1-3,CASRDIQGAGNTIYF,TGTGCCAGCAGGGATATACAGGGGGCTGGAAACACCATATATTTT
TRBV7-2,TRBD1,.,TRBJ2-7,CASSARTGGFYEQYF,TGTGCCAGCAGCGCCCGGACAGGCGGATTCTACGAGCAGTACTTC
TRBV9,TRBD1,few,TRBJ2-7,CASSVGGRGNEQYF,TGTGCCAGCAGCGTAGGTGGCAGGGGGAACGAGCAGTACTTC